This TCR beta chain was identified in a study of T cells in Graves' hyperthyroidism and ophthalmopathy (dated by TCRdb to between 2018 and 2021). With respect to the entire study: Peripheral blood samples were taken at initial diagnosis, before any treatment was given. Following sampling, methimazole starting at 30 mg daily was given to hyperthyroidism patients, and high-dose intravenous methylprednisolone was given to ophthalmopathy patients. The 100 discovery patients were randomly split 7:3 into training and test sets. Whether ophthalmopathy could be predicted prospectively was tested in an independent validation cohort made up of approximately 19 hyperthyroidism patients plus 17 patients who later progressed to ophthalmopathy. The paper reports TCR Vbeta CDR3 sequencing of over 130 peripheral blood samples: approximately 43 ophthalmopathy, fewer than 85 hyperthyroidism and around 17 progressor patients. A discovery cohort of fewer than 110 patients, about 43 with Graves' ophthalmopathy and approximately 57 with stable Graves' hyperthyroidism, was used to find distinguishing TCR V-J signatures. Thyroid tissue and blood T-cell repertoires from more than five Graves' hyperthyroidism patients were also compared in the study. Broad study findings and their caveats: Most expanded thyroid clonotypes (frequency above 0.001) were also detected in blood, a finding suggesting that blood repertoires may reflect thyroid immune responses. No statistical method was used to fix the sample size in advance, and group allocation was not hidden from the investigators. In validation, progression to ophthalmopathy was predicted by the model with about 70% sensitivity and 72.22% specificity, a median of approximately 6.5 months before onset. In cross-validation, a model built on a 13 V-J signature told ophthalmopathy apart from stable hyperthyroidism with under 90% sensitivity and roughly 81% specificity, and in testing the same model reached 80%/75%.

The TCR beta CDR3 regions were amplified from RNA transcripts. The first round of RT-PCR for the TCR CDR3 was performed with the HTBI primer set and the Qiagen OneStep RT-PCR kit. The libraries were constructed in a second round of multiplex PCR and then size-selected and purified. Libraries were sequenced paired-end with 100 bp reads on an Illumina HiSeq2000. In the authors' own workflow: SOAPnuke was used to process the raw data, removing reads that contained adapters or uncalled bases, had a mean Phred below 15, or lacked an exact match to the constant primer or identifier. COPE v1.2.5 was used to merge high-quality paired reads, and clonotypes were defined as unique nucleotide sequences. MiTCR v1.1 was used to align the clonotypes against IMGT TRBV, TRBD and TRBJ reference segments. Only V-J combinations with frequency above 0.0001, covering approximately 99% of repertoires, were analysed. The TCS score was defined as F50 (clonal expansion) divided by E x V (chaos), with BLOSUM62-based TCRdist calculated between CDR3 peptides within each V-J. Welch's t-statistics and random forest reduced 514 V-J features to roughly 13, which were used in a naive Bayes classifier (R e1071). TCRdb reworked the public reads: Q25 trimming with fastp, MiXCR clone assembly, productive beta chains retained. Rows are combined by CDR3 protein, so each entry shows the most common genes and DNA. These V and J calls are TCRdb output, not the study's own analysis. This sample has about 420,000 distinct CDR3 sequences in its table, and roughly an eighth of those were observed once. 5% to 6% of the sample is taken by the ten largest.

This clonotype came up many times. No cognate antigen has been identified for it. Qualities for individual bases were not recorded, and no much larger clone is one base off. Stable Graves' hyperthyroidism was defined as no progression to ophthalmopathy during 18 months of follow-up. Hyperthyroidism patients were aged 18 to 65 years and newly diagnosed, with disease duration of less than 2 months. Exclusion was applied to patients with uncontrolled infections, other autoimmune diseases, pregnancy or lactation. Diagnoses were established on the basis of clinical symptoms, serum thyroxine and TRAb, thyroid ultrasound, and orbital computed tomography. Ficoll-Paque density gradient centrifugation was used to isolate PBMCs from approximately 11 ml of fresh peripheral blood. Total RNA was extracted with Trizol reagent, and quality was checked on an Agilent 2100 Bioanalyzer. Reading the germline V gene gives CDR1 KGHDR and CDR2 SFDVKD. V sheds 2 bases and J sheds 0 bases, leaving 7 bases between their ends. From cysteine to phenylalanine, the CDR3 is 14 amino acids long. Only CDR3 DNA remains: 42 bases, in frame from the first base.

The source is a woman between 18 and 29 years old with Graves' hyperthyroidism. The chain is assembled from TRBV24-1 and TRBJ2-7; a tentative D call is TRBD1 (6 bases match). Sequenced: blood. At the DNA level, the sequence is TGTGCCACCAGTGATTCCAGGGGCTCCTACGAGCAGTACTTC. Its translation reads: CATSDSRGSYEQYF.